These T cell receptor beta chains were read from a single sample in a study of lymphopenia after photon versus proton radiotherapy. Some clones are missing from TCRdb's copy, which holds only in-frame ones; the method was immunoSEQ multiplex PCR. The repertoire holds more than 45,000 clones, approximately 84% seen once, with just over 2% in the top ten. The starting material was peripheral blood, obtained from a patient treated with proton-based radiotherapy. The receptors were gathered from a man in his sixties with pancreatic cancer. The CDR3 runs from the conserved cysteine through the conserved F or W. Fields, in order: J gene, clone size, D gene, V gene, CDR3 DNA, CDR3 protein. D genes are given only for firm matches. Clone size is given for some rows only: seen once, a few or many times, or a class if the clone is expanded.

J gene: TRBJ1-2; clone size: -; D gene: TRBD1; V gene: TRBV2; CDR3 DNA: TGTGCCAGCAGTGACCGACAGGGGGGCTATGGCTACACCTTC; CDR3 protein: CASSDRQGGYGYTF
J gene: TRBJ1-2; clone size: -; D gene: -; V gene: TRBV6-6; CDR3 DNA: TGTGCCACCGCTCCCGGGGGGCGTCGCGGCTACACCTTC; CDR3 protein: CATAPGGRRGYTF
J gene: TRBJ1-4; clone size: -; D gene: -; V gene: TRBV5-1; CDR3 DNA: TGCGCCAGCAGCTTGTTTGGAGGCGGTAATGAAAAACTGTTTTTT; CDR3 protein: CASSLFGGGNEKLFF
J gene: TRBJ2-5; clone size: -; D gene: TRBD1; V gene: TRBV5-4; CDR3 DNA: TGTGCCAGCAGCCTGGACAGGGGGAAGACCCAGTACTTC; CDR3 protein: CASSLDRGKTQYF
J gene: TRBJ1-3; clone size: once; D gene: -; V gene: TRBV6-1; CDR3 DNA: TGTGCCAGCAGTGAAAGTAGGGTCAGGGCGACTGGAAACACCATATATTTT; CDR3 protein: CASSESRVRATGNTIYF
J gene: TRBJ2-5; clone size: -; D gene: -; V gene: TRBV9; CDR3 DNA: TGTGCCAGCAGCACAAACCAAGAGACCCAGTACTTC; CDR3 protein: CASSTNQETQYF
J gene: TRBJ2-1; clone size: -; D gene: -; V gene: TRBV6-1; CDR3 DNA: TGTGCCAGCAGCCACAACCGGGGGAATGAGCAGTTCTTC; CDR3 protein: CASSHNRGNEQFF
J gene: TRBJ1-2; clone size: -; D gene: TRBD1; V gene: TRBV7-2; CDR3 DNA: TGTGCCAGCAGCTCCCAGTTGGACAGGGCACCTCTAGGCTCTGGCTACACCTTC; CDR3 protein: CASSSQLDRAPLGSGYTF
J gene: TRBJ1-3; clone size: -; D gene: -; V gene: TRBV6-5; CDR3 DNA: TGTGCCAGCAGTCAGAGCTTCTCTGGAAACACCATATATTTT; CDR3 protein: CASSQSFSGNTIYF
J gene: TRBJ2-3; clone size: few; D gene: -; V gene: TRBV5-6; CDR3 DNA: TGTGCCAGCAGCTTAGGACAGAGAGGCACAGATACGCAGTATTTT; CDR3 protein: CASSLGQRGTDTQYF
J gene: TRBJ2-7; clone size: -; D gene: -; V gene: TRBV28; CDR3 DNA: TGTGCCAGCAGCCGGGGGACCGTCTCCTACGAGCAGTACTTC; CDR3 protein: CASSRGTVSYEQYF
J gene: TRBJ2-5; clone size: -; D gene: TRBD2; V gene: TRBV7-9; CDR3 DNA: TGTGCCAGCAGCTTAGCTGGGCTAGCGGGAGGGCCGGAGGAGACCCAGTACTTC; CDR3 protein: CASSLAGLAGGPEETQYF
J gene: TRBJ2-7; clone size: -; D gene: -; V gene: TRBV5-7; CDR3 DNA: TGTGCCAGCAAAATGCTAGGGATGCCCTACGAGCAGTACTTC; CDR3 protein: CASKMLGMPYEQYF
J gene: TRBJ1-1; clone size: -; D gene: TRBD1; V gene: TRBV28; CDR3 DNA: TGTGCCAGCAGTGAAACAGGGGGAAGATCTGAAGCTTTCTTT; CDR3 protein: CASSETGGRSEAFF
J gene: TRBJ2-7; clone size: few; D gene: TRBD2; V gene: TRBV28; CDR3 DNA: TGTGCCAGCAGTTTAAGAGGACTAGCGAGGCACGAGCAGTACTTC; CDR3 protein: CASSLRGLARHEQYF